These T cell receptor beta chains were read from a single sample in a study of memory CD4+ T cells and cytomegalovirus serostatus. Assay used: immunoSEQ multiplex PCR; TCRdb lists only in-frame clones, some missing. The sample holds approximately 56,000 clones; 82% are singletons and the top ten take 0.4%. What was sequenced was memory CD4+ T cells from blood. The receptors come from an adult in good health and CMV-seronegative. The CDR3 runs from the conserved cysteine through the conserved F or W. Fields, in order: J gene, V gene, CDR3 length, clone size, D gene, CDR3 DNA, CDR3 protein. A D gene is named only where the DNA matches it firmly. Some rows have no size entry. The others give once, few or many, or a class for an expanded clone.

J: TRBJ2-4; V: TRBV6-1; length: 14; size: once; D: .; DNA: TGTGCCAGCAGTGAAAAAGGGGGGGGAAACATTCAGTACTTC; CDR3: CASSEKGGGNIQYF
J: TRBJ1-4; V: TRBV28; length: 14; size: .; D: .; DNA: TGTGCCACCGCTCCGGGCCAGACCAGTGAAAAACTGTTTTTT; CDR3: CATAPGQTSEKLFF
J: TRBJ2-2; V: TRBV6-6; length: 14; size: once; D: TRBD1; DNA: TGTGCCACCAAGGACAGGGCGAACACCGGGGAGCTGTTTTTT; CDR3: CATKDRANTGELFF
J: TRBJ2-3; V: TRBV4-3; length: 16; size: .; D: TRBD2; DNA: TGCGCCAGCAGGACTAGCGGGGGGACTAGCACAGATACGCAGTATTTT; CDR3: CASRTSGGTSTDTQYF
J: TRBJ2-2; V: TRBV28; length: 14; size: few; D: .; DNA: TGTGCCAGCACCGACTTTGGAAGGGGCGGGGAGCTGTTTTTT; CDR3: CASTDFGRGGELFF
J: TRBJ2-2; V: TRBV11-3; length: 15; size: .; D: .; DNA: TGTGCCAGCAGCTTAGAGGAGGGAGGCACCGGGGAGCTGTTTTTT; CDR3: CASSLEEGGTGELFF
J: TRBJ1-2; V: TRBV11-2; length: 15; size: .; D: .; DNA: TGTGCCAGCAGCTTAGCGGGAGGGCAGAACTATGGCTACACCTTC; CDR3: CASSLAGGQNYGYTF
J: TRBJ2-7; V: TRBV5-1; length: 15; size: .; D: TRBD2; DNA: TGCGCCAGCAGCTTGTTCACGGGGGGGCCGTACGAGCAGTACTTC; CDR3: CASSLFTGGPYEQYF
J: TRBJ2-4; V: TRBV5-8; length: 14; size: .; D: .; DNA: TGTGCCAGCAGCTTGGGACCTGGGGGAAACATTCAGTACTTC; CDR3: CASSLGPGGNIQYF
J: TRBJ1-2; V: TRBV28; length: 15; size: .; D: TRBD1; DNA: TGTGCCAGCAGCGTCCCGGGACAGTTGAACTATGGCTACACCTTC; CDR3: CASSVPGQLNYGYTF
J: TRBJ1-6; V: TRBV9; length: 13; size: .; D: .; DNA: TGTGCCAGCAGCGGGGATAATAATTCACCCCTCCACTTT; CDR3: CASSGDNNSPLHF
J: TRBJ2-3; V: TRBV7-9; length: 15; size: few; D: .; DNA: TGTGCCAGCAGCTTAGGGACTCCGGTTAGGGATACGCAGTATTTT; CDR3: CASSLGTPVRDTQYF
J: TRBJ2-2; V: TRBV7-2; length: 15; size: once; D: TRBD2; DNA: TGTGCCAGCAGCTCAGGGGGACTAGCGGGCGGGGAGCTGTTTTTT; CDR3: CASSSGGLAGGELFF
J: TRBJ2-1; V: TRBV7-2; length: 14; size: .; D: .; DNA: TGTGCCAGCAGCGTGGACATCTCCTACAATGAGCAGTTCTTC; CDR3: CASSVDISYNEQFF
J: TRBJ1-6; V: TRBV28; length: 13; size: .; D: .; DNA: TGTGCCAGCAGTTTGCCCTATAATTCACCCCTCCACTTT; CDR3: CASSLPYNSPLHF
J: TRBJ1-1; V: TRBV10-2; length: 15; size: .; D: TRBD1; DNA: TGCGCCAGCAGAATAGAACAGGGGGCTACCACTGAAGCTTTCTTT; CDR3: CASRIEQGATTEAFF
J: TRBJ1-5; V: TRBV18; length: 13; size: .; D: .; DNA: TGTGCCAGCTCACCACAGCGCAATCAGCCCCAGCATTTT; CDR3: CASSPQRNQPQHF
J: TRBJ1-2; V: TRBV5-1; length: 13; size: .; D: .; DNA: TGCGCCAGCAGTTTGGACGGGGGCTATGGCTACACCTTC; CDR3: CASSLDGGYGYTF
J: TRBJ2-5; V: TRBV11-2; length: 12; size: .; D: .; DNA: TGTGCCAGCAGCTTAGTAACGGAGACCCAGTACTTC; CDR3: CASSLVTETQYF
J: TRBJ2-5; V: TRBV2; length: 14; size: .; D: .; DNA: TGTGCCAGCAGCCCTCGACTAGGGGGGAAAACCCAGTACTTC; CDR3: CASSPRLGGKTQYF
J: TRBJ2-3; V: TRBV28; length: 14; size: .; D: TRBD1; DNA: TGTGCCAGCAGCCTACAGGGGGCGCGGGGTACGCAGTATTTT; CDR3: CASSLQGARGTQYF
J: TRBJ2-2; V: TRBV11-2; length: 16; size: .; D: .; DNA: TGTGCCAGCAGCCGGGCACAGGGATCAAACACCGGGGAGCTGTTTTTT; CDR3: CASSRAQGSNTGELFF
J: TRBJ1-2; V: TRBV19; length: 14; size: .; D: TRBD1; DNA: TGTGCCAGCAATCTTATGACAGGGGACTATGGCTACACCTTC; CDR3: CASNLMTGDYGYTF
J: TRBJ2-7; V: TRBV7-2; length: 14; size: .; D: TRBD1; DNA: TGTGCCAGCAGCTTGGGGACAGGCCCCTACGAGCAGTACTTC; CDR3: CASSLGTGPYEQYF